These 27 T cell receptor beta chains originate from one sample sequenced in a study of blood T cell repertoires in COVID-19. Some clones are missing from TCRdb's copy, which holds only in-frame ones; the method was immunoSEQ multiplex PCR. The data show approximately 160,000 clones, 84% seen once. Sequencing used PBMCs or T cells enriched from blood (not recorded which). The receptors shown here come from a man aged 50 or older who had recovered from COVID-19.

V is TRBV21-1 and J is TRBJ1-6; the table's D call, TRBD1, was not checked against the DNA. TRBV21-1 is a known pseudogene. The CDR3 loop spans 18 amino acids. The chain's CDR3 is CASSKGNGRTGENSPLHF. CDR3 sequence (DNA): TGTGCCAGCAGCAAAGGCAACGGAAGGACAGGCGAGAATTCACCCCTCCACTTT.

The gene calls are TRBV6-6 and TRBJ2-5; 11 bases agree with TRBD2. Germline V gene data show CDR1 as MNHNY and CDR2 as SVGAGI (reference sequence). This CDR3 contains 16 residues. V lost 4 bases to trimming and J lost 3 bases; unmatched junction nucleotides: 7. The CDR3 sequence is CASSSYGTSGKETQYF. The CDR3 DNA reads TGTGCCAGCAGTTCATATGGGACTAGCGGTAAAGAGACCCAGTACTTC.

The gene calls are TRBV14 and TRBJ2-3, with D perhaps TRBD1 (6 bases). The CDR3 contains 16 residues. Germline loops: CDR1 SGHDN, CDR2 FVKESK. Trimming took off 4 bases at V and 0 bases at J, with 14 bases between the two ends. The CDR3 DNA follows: TGTGCCAGCAGCCCAGGACAGAGATCTAGCACAGATACGCAGTATTTT. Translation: CASSPGQRSSTDTQYF.

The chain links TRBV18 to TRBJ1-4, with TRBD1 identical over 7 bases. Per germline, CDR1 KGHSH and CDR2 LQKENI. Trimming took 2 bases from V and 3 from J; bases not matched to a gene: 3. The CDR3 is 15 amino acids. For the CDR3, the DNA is TGTGCCAGCTCACCAAGGGGGCAGGCTAATGAAAAACTGTTTTTT. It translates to CASSPRGQANEKLFF.

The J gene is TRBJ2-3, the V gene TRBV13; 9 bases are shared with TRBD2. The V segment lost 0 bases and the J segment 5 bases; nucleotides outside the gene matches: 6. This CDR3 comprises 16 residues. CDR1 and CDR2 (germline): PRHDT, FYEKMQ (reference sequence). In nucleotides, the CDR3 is TGTGCCAGCAGCTTAGGAGGGCTAGCGGGGTTAGATACGCAGTATTTT. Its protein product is CASSLGGLAGLDTQYF.

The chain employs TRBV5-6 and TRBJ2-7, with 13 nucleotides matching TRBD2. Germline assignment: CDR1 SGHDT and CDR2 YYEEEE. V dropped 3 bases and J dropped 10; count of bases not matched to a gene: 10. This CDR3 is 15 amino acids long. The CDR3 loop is CASSSKLAGGLEQYF. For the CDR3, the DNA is TGTGCCAGCAGCTCAAAACTAGCGGGGGGGTTAGAACAGTACTTC.

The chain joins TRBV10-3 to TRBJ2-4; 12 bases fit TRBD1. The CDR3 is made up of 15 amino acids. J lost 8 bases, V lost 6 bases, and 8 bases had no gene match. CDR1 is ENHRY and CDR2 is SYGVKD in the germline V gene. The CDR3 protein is CAIRMGQGAVDIQYF. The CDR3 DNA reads TGTGCCATCAGGATGGGACAGGGGGCTGTGGACATTCAGTACTTC.

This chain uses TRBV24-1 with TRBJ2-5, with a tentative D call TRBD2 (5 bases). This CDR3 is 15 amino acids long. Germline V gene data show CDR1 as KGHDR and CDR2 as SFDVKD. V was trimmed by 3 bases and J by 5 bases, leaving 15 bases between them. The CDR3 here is CATSDPSGPGETQYF. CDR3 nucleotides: TGTGCCACCAGTGATCCAAGCGGACCTGGGGAGACCCAGTACTTC.

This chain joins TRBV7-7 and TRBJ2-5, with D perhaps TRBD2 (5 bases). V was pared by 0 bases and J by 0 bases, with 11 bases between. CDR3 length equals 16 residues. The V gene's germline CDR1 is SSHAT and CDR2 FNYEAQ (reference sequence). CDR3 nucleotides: TGTGCCAGCAGCTTAGCGGTAGGGAGAGACCAAGAGACCCAGTACTTC. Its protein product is CASSLAVGRDQETQYF. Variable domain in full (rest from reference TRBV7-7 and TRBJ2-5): GAGVSQSPRYKVTKRGQDVTLRCDPISSHATLYWYQQALGQGPEFLTYFNYEAQPDKSGLPSDRFSAERPEGSISTLTIQRTEQRDSAMYRCASSLAVGRDQETQYFGPGTRLLVL.

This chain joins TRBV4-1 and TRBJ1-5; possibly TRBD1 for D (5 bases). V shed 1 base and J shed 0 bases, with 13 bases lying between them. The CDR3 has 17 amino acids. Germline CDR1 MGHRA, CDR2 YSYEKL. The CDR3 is CASSQADWGGSNQPQHF. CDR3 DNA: TGCGCCAGCAGCCAAGCCGACTGGGGGGGTAGCAATCAGCCCCAGCATTTT.

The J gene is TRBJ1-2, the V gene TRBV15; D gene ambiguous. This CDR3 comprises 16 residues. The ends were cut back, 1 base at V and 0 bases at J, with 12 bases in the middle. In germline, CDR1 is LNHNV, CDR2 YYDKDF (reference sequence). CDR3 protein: CATSRGGQSTNYGYTF. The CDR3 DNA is TGTGCCACCAGCAGAGGAGGGCAGTCGACTAACTATGGCTACACCTTC.

The CDR3 reads CASSSGTGGVYGYTF. The CDR3, as DNA: TGTGCCAGTAGTAGTGGTACAGGGGGCGTCTATGGCTACACCTTC. The V and J genes are TRBV19 and TRBJ1-2; 9 bases align to TRBD1. With 4 bases clipped from V and 4 bases from J, the junction kept 7 bases outside the gene matches. CDR1 and CDR2 (germline): LNHDA, SQIVND (reference sequence). The CDR3 runs to 15 residues.

CDR3 amino acids: CASSTRTGGMYSPLHF. CDR3 bases: TGTGCCAGCAGCACGAGGACAGGGGGCATGTATTCACCCCTCCACTTT. The V gene is TRBV5-8, the J gene TRBJ1-6, with 11 bases fitting TRBD1. CDR3 length: 16 residues. V gave up 4 bases and J gave up 8 bases; unmatched junction bases: 8. Germline values: CDR1 SGHTS, CDR2 YDEGEE.

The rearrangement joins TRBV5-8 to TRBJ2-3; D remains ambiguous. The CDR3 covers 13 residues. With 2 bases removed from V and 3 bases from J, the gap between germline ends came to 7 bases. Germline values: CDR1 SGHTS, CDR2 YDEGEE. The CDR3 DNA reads TGTGCCAGCAGCTTCGATAGTACAGATACGCAGTATTTT. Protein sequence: CASSFDSTDTQYF. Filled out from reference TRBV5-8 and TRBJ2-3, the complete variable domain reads EAGVTQSPTHLIKTRGQQATLRCSPISGHTSVYWYQQALGLGLQFLLWYDEGEERNRGNFPPRFSGRQFPNYSSELNVNALELEDSALYLCASSFDSTDTQYFGPGTRLTVL.

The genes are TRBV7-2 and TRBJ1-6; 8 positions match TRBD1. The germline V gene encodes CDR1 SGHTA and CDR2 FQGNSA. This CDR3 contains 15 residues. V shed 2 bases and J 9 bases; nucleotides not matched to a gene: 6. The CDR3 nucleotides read TGTGCCAGCAGCTTACAGGGGGCGCAGAGTTCACCCCTCCACTTT. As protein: CASSLQGAQSSPLHF.

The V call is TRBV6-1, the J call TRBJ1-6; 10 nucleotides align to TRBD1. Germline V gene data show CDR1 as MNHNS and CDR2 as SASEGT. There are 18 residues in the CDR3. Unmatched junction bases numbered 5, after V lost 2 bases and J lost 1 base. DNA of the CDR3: TGTGCCAGCAGTGAACAAGGACAGGGGGAGTCCTATAATTCACCCCTCCACTTT. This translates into CASSEQGQGESYNSPLHF.

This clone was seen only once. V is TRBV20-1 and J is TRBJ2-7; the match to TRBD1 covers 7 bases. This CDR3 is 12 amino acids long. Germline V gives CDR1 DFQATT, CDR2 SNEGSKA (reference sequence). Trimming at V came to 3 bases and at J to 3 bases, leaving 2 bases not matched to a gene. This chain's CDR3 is CSASGQVYEQYF. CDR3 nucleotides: TGCAGTGCTAGTGGACAGGTCTACGAGCAGTACTTC.

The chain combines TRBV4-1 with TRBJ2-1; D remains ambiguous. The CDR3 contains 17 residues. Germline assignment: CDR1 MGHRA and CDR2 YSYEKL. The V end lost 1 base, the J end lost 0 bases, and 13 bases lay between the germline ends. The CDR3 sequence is CASSQAPTQSSYNEQFF. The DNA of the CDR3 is TGCGCCAGCAGCCAAGCCCCCACACAAAGCTCCTACAATGAGCAGTTCTTC.

In DNA form, the CDR3 reads TGTGCCAGCAGACACGGGACAGGGAACACCGGGGAGCTGTTTTTT. Residues: CASRHGTGNTGELFF. The chain uses TRBV11-3 and TRBJ2-2; 8 bases agree with TRBD1. This CDR3 is 15 amino acids long. Germline assignment: CDR1 SGHNT and CDR2 YENEEA. V lost 6 bases, J lost 1 base, and 4 bases stayed unmatched. Looking up the rest from reference TRBV11-3 and TRBJ2-2 gives the full variable domain: EAGVVQSPRYKIIEKKQPVAFWCNPISGHNTLYWYLQNLGQGPELLIRYENEEAVDDSQLPKDRFSAERLKGVDSTLKIQPAELGDSAVYLCASRHGTGNTGELFFGEGSRLTVL.

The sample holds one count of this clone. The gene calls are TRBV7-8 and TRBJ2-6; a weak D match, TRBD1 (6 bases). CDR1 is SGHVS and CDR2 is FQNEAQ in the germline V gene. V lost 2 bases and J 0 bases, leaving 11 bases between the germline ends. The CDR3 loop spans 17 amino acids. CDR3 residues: CASSLRTVGSGANVLTF. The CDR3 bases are TGTGCCAGCAGCTTACGGACAGTAGGCTCTGGGGCCAACGTCCTGACTTTC.

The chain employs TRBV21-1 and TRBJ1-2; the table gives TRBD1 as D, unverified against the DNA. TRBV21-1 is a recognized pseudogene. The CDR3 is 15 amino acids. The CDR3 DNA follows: TGTGCCAGCAGCAAAGGAACAGGGGCGAGCTATGGCTACACCTTC. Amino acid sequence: CASSKGTGASYGYTF.

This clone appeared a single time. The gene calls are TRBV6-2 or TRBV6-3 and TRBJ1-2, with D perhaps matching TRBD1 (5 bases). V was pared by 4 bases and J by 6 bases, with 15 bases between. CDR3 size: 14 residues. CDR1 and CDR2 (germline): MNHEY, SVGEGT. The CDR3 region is CASSLLGQGNGYTF. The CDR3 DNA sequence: TGTGCCAGCAGTTTACTCGGGCAGGGAAATGGCTACACCTTC.

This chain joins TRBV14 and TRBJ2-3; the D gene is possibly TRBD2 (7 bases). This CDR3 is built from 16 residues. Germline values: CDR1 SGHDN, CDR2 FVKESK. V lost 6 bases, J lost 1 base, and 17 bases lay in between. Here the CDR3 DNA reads TGTGCCAGCAGTCAAAACTCGGGGGGCGGCACAGATACGCAGTATTTT. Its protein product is CASSQNSGGGTDTQYF. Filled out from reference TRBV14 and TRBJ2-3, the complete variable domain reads EAGVTQFPSHSVIEKGQTVTLRCDPISGHDNLYWYRRVMGKEIKFLLHFVKESKQDESGMPNNRFLAERTGGTYSTLKVQPAELEDSGVYFCASSQNSGGGTDTQYFGPGTRLTVL.

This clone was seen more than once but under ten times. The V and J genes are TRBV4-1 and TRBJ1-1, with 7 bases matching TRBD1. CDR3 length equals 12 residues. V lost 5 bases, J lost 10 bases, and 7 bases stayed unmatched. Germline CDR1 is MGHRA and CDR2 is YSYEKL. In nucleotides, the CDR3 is TGCGCCAGCAGCAAGGACAGGCTCGGAGCTTTCTTT. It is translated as CASSKDRLGAFF.

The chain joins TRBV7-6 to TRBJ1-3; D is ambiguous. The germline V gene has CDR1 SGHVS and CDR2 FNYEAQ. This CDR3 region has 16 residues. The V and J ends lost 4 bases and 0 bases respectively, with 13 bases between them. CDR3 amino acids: CASSSAQISSGNTIYF. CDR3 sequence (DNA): TGTGCCAGCAGCTCCGCACAGATCTCCTCTGGAAACACCATATATTTT.

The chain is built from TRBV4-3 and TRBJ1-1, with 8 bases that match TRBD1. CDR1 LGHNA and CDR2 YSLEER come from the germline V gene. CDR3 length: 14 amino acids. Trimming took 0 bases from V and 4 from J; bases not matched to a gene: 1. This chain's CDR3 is CASSQEGTGTEAFF. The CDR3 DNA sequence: TGCGCCAGCAGCCAAGAAGGGACAGGCACTGAAGCTTTCTTT.

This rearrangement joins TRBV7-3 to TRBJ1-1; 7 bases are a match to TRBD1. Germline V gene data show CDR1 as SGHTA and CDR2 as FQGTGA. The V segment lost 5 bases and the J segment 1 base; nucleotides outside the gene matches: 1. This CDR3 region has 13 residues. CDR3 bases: TGTGCCAGCAGCCGGACAGGGAACACTGAAGCTTTCTTT. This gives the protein CASSRTGNTEAFF.